This record looks at one T cell receptor (beta chain) sequence and its context. Its target is unknown. This sample is drawn from a study of CD8+ T cells in alopecia areata. Whole-study context: Those treated were given oral tofacitinib at 5 to 10 mg twice daily.

Noted treatment: oral pan-JAK inhibitor, 5-10 mg twice daily. Investigators sorted PBMCs to obtain both CD4+ and CD8+ T cells. Study-wide points: Among patients, TCR sharing was less clear than in mice, a difference possibly due in part to HLA diversity in the patient population.

cDNA serving as the sequencing template came from extracted, reverse transcribed RNA. The table came from immunoSEQ multiplex PCR; TCRdb's copy has only in-frame clones and leaves some out. The sample includes 150,000 to 200,000 clones, less than 65% of them seen just once. The germline V gene has CDR1 MGHDK and CDR2 SYGVNS. The CDR3 sequence is 18 residues long. V was cut by 4 bases and J by 0 bases, with 16 bases left in between. The clonotype was recovered from a human donor with alopecia areata. The chain uses TRBV25-1 and TRBJ2-6, with D perhaps matching TRBD1 (6 bases). Here the sequenced sample was CD4+ T cells sorted from blood, taken at week 24, from a patient treated with tofacitinib. The CDR3 DNA sequence: TGTGCCAGCAGTGCCGCCCCAGGGGCCAACTCTGGGGCCAACGTCCTGACTTTC. It translates to CASSAAPGANSGANVLTF.